This T cell receptor (beta chain) was retrieved from a study of blood T cell repertoires in COVID-19. Method: immunoSEQ multiplex PCR; TCRdb's copy keeps in-frame clones and lacks some. Of roughly 430,000 clones listed, roughly 86% are singletons. Membership in each cohort depended on participant-reported clinical history. This CDR3 has 14 residues. Trimming left V 4 bases short and J 3 bases short, with 10 bases between. Germline CDR1 and CDR2: SGHRS and YFSETQ. Sequencing used PBMCs or T cells enriched from blood (not recorded which). The TCR sequence derives from a woman aged 40-49 years with acute COVID-19. The gene calls are TRBV5-1 and TRBJ1-4; a possible D gene is TRBD1 (6 bases). The CDR3: CASSEDSSNEKLFF. The DNA of the CDR3 is TGCGCCAGCAGCGAGGACAGTTCTAATGAAAAACTGTTTTTT. The full variable domain, rest sourced from reference TRBV5-1 and TRBJ1-4, is KAGVTQTPRYLIKTRGQQVTLSCSPISGHRSVSWYQQTPGQGLQFLFEYFSETQRNKGNFPGRFSGRQFSNSRSEMNVSTLELGDSALYLCASSEDSSNEKLFFGSGTQLSVL.